This note documents a single T cell receptor (beta chain) sequence. The sample belongs to a study of cytomegalovirus exposure and HLA in healthy donors. 60 Vbeta and 13 Jbeta primers were used in PCR. Produced via immunoSEQ multiplex PCR; TCRdb's table is partial and in-frame only. The profile shows about 200,000 clones, 70% to 80% of them singletons. Between the trimmed V and J ends, which lost 0 bases and 2 bases, there was a span of 5 bases. The CDR3 extends over 14 amino acids. CDR1 is SGHVS, CDR2 FNYEAQ, per germline. Input material: PBMCs. This clonotype was obtained from a male donor in good health and CMV-seropositive. The chain is built from TRBV7-6 and TRBJ1-3; TRBD1 is a possible D gene (5 bases). In nucleotides, the CDR3 is TGTGCCAGCAGCTTAGCGGGGCCTGGAAACACCATATATTTT. It codes for CASSLAGPGNTIYF.